This T cell receptor (beta chain) was observed in a study of T cell responses to AZD1222 COVID-19 vaccine. J lost 3 bases, V lost 1 base, and 7 bases had no gene match. Germline V CDR1 and CDR2: LGHDT, YNNKEL (reference sequence). The length of the CDR3 is 17 residues. Here immunoSEQ multiplex PCR was the method, and the copy in TCRdb shows in-frame clones only, minus some. The sample comprises approximately 200,000 clones, around 93% of which are singletons, and 9.2% rests with the top ten. J is TRBJ2-1 and V is TRBV3-1 (or the pseudogene TRBV3-2), with 9 nucleotides matching TRBD2. The source is an adult in good health. The specimen comprised peripheral blood, sampled on day 0 of AZD1222 vaccination. CDR3 nucleotide sequence: TGTGCCAGCAGCCAAGTGACTAGCGGAGGGAACTACAATGAGCAGTTCTTC. Protein sequence: CASSQVTSGGNYNEQFF.